The 2 T cell receptor beta chains given below trace back to one sample, sequenced in a study of identical twins. TCRdb redid the calling of the 5' RACE reads with MiXCR, one entry per CDR3 protein. The sample carries about 790,000 distinct CDR3 sequences, around a sixth recorded once. These data were likewise used in another study, on T cells expressing NK-cell markers.

Sequenced sample: PBMCs. All receptors come from a woman aged 18 to 35 in good health.

This clonotype occurred a few times. A read error may account for a junction end that differs from germline. The V gene is TRBV5-1, the J gene TRBJ2-5, with TRBD2 matching over 11 bases. The CDR3 runs 14 residues. The germline V gene has CDR1 SGHRS and CDR2 YFSETQ. The chain's CDR3 is CASSKGLAEDTQYF. The DNA of the CDR3 is TGCGCCAGCAGCAAGGGACTAGCGGAAGATACCCAGTACTTC.

The chain is built from TRBV6-2 or TRBV6-3 and TRBJ2-5, with 11 bases lining up with TRBD2. Germline V gives CDR1 MNHEY, CDR2 SVGEGT. The CDR3 totals 14 residues. The V and J ends lost 4 bases and 5 bases, in that order; junction bases with no gene match: 3. The CDR3 DNA is TGTGCCAGCAGTTCGACTAGCGGGGATGAGACCCAGTACTTC. Translation gives CASSSTSGDETQYF.